Listed below are T cell receptor beta chains from one sample, sequenced in a study of blood T cell repertoires in COVID-19. TCRdb's copy holds only in-frame clones and misses some; the assay was immunoSEQ multiplex PCR. Altogether about 170,000 clones are present, around 74% being singletons, with the ten largest covering about 3%. The sample consisted of peripheral blood. The receptors stem from a woman of 80 years or more with acute or convalescent COVID-19. Both conserved end residues are part of each CDR3. Fields, in order: D gene, J gene, clone size, V gene, CDR3 DNA, CDR3 protein. D genes are given only for firm matches. Clone size is given for some rows only: seen once, a few or many times, or a class if the clone is expanded.

D gene: TRBD1
J gene: TRBJ2-7
clone size: .
V gene: TRBV6-5
CDR3 DNA: TGTGCCAGCAGTTACGGGGGACAGGCAACCTACGAGCAGTACTTC
CDR3 protein: CASSYGGQATYEQYF

D gene: .
J gene: TRBJ1-1
clone size: .
V gene: TRBV10-1
CDR3 DNA: TGCGCCAGCAGGTTTAACAGGTCCCCCAGGGGGAACACTGAAGCTTTCTTT
CDR3 protein: CASRFNRSPRGNTEAFF

D gene: .
J gene: TRBJ2-1
clone size: .
V gene: TRBV29-1
CDR3 DNA: TGCAGCGTTGAAATGAGACAGCACTACAATGAGCAGTTCTTC
CDR3 protein: CSVEMRQHYNEQFF

D gene: TRBD2
J gene: TRBJ2-3
clone size: .
V gene: TRBV19
CDR3 DNA: TGTGCCAGTAGTATTTTATCTAGCGGGAGTGGTGATACGCAGTATTTT
CDR3 protein: CASSILSSGSGDTQYF

D gene: .
J gene: TRBJ1-4
clone size: .
V gene: TRBV18
CDR3 DNA: TGTGCCAGCTCACCGGACAGATCTGAAAAACTGTTTTTT
CDR3 protein: CASSPDRSEKLFF

D gene: .
J gene: TRBJ1-1
clone size: .
V gene: TRBV9
CDR3 DNA: TGTGCCAGCAGCGTCGGGGACTGGGTGAACACTGAAGCTTTCTTT
CDR3 protein: CASSVGDWVNTEAFF

D gene: TRBD2
J gene: TRBJ2-7
clone size: .
V gene: TRBV7-2
CDR3 DNA: TGTGCCAGCAGCCCGCGGAGCGGGAGTTACGAGCAGTACTTC
CDR3 protein: CASSPRSGSYEQYF

D gene: .
J gene: TRBJ1-1
clone size: .
V gene: TRBV29-1
CDR3 DNA: TGCAGCGTGGAGTCCGTTGGGGCCCCGAACACTGAAGCTTTCTTT
CDR3 protein: CSVESVGAPNTEAFF

D gene: .
J gene: TRBJ2-5
clone size: .
V gene: TRBV21-1
CDR3 DNA: TGTGCCAGCAGCAAAGTGGCGGGAGCCCCAGAGACCCAGTACTTC
CDR3 protein: CASSKVAGAPETQYF

D gene: .
J gene: TRBJ2-7
clone size: once
V gene: TRBV30
CDR3 DNA: TGTGCCTGGACTAGCGAGGACAGGCCCTACGAGCAGTACTTC
CDR3 protein: CAWTSEDRPYEQYF

D gene: .
J gene: TRBJ1-5
clone size: .
V gene: TRBV19
CDR3 DNA: TGTGCCAGTAGTTTAGGTCAGGGACACCAGCCCCAGCATTTT
CDR3 protein: CASSLGQGHQPQHF

D gene: TRBD1
J gene: TRBJ1-1
clone size: .
V gene: TRBV25-1
CDR3 DNA: TGTGCCAGCAGACCAGACAGGGGGAACACTGAAGCTTTCTTT
CDR3 protein: CASRPDRGNTEAFF

D gene: .
J gene: TRBJ2-7
clone size: .
V gene: TRBV5-5
CDR3 DNA: TGTGCCAGCAGCTTGGAGGACAGCTTCTACGAGCAGTACTTC
CDR3 protein: CASSLEDSFYEQYF

D gene: .
J gene: TRBJ1-6
clone size: .
V gene: TRBV19
CDR3 DNA: TGTGCCAGTAGTTTAAGACAGGCCGGCACCTATAATTCACCCCTCCACTTT
CDR3 protein: CASSLRQAGTYNSPLHF

D gene: .
J gene: TRBJ2-7
clone size: .
V gene: TRBV11-2
CDR3 DNA: TGTGCCAGCAGCCCTTACAGCGTTGGACAGATCATCTACGAGCAGTACTTC
CDR3 protein: CASSPYSVGQIIYEQYF

D gene: TRBD1
J gene: TRBJ1-2
clone size: .
V gene: TRBV6-1
CDR3 DNA: TGTGCCAGCAGTGGCTTATCGACAGGGGGCGACTATGGCTACACCTTC
CDR3 protein: CASSGLSTGGDYGYTF

D gene: TRBD1
J gene: TRBJ2-1
clone size: .
V gene: TRBV10-2
CDR3 DNA: TGCGCCAGCGGGAAGGGGGCTAACAATGAGCAGTTCTTC
CDR3 protein: CASGKGANNEQFF

D gene: TRBD1
J gene: TRBJ1-2
clone size: once
V gene: TRBV28
CDR3 DNA: TGTGCCAGCAGTTTGGGAAGGGGGCGCGACTATGGCTACACCTTC
CDR3 protein: CASSLGRGRDYGYTF

D gene: TRBD2
J gene: TRBJ2-7
clone size: .
V gene: TRBV11-3
CDR3 DNA: TGTGCCAGCAGCGAACGGACTAGCGGGACCTACGAGCAGTACTTC
CDR3 protein: CASSERTSGTYEQYF

D gene: .
J gene: TRBJ2-5
clone size: .
V gene: TRBV10-3
CDR3 DNA: TGTGCCATCAGTTCCAGCGCGGAATACCAAGAGACCCAGTACTTC
CDR3 protein: CAISSSAEYQETQYF

D gene: TRBD2
J gene: TRBJ2-1
clone size: .
V gene: TRBV27
CDR3 DNA: TGTGCCAGCAGTCAAAACCCCTTACTAGCGGGAGGCCACAGTCAGTTCTTC
CDR3 protein: CASSQNPLLAGGHSQFF

D gene: .
J gene: TRBJ2-7
clone size: .
V gene: TRBV28
CDR3 DNA: TGTGCCAGCAGTTCCTCCTCACTCACCTACGAGCAGTACTTC
CDR3 protein: CASSSSSLTYEQYF

D gene: TRBD1
J gene: TRBJ2-2
clone size: .
V gene: TRBV7-2
CDR3 DNA: TGTGCCAGCAGCCAGCTTATATCCAGGGGGACCGGGGAGCTGTTTTTT
CDR3 protein: CASSQLISRGTGELFF

D gene: TRBD1
J gene: TRBJ2-7
clone size: .
V gene: TRBV18
CDR3 DNA: TGTGCCAGCTCAACAAGACAGGGGGTCTACGAGCAGTACTTC
CDR3 protein: CASSTRQGVYEQYF

D gene: .
J gene: TRBJ1-1
clone size: .
V gene: TRBV19
CDR3 DNA: TGTGCCAGTAATGGAGGGGTTAACACTGAAGCTTTCTTT
CDR3 protein: CASNGGVNTEAFF

D gene: .
J gene: TRBJ1-4
clone size: .
V gene: TRBV28
CDR3 DNA: TGTGCCAGCAGTTCCACGGCCCAGGGCGAAAAACTGTTTTTT
CDR3 protein: CASSSTAQGEKLFF

D gene: .
J gene: TRBJ1-3
clone size: few
V gene: TRBV7-2
CDR3 DNA: TGTGCCAGCAGCTTATATCAGGGGAGCTCTGGAAACACCATATATTTT
CDR3 protein: CASSLYQGSSGNTIYF

D gene: .
J gene: TRBJ1-2
clone size: .
V gene: TRBV2
CDR3 DNA: TGTGCCAGCAGTGAACGTGGGCTGAACTATGGCTACACCTTC
CDR3 protein: CASSERGLNYGYTF

D gene: TRBD1
J gene: TRBJ1-4
clone size: .
V gene: TRBV6-6
CDR3 DNA: TGTGCCAGCAGCGTAGGACAGGGGTCTAATGAAAAACTGTTTTTT
CDR3 protein: CASSVGQGSNEKLFF

D gene: TRBD1
J gene: TRBJ1-5
clone size: .
V gene: TRBV19
CDR3 DNA: TGTGCCAGTAGTGGGACAGGCGGCAATCAGCCCCAGCATTTT
CDR3 protein: CASSGTGGNQPQHF

D gene: .
J gene: TRBJ1-2
clone size: .
V gene: TRBV5-1
CDR3 DNA: TGCGCCAGCAGCTTCGAGATAACAGGTCTTATGGGGGGCTACACCTTC
CDR3 protein: CASSFEITGLMGGYTF

D gene: TRBD2
J gene: TRBJ2-1
clone size: .
V gene: TRBV2
CDR3 DNA: TGTGCCAGCAGGATAAGACTAGCGGGAGGGGATGAGCAGTTCTTC
CDR3 protein: CASRIRLAGGDEQFF

D gene: TRBD1
J gene: TRBJ1-3
clone size: .
V gene: TRBV5-4
CDR3 DNA: TGTGCCAGCAGCGCCGGACAGGGTCAAATCGGAAACACCATATATTTT
CDR3 protein: CASSAGQGQIGNTIYF

D gene: TRBD2
J gene: TRBJ2-2
clone size: many
V gene: TRBV27
CDR3 DNA: TGTGCCAGCCGGGGGGGGCCGAACACCGGGGAGCTGTTTTTT
CDR3 protein: CASRGGPNTGELFF

D gene: .
J gene: TRBJ2-5
clone size: .
V gene: TRBV24-1
CDR3 DNA: TGTGCCACCAGTGATTCCCACAGGGAGACCCAGTACTTC
CDR3 protein: CATSDSHRETQYF

D gene: TRBD1
J gene: TRBJ1-2
clone size: .
V gene: TRBV10-3
CDR3 DNA: TGTGCCGCTGGACAGGGGGTAACCTTTAACTATGGCTACACCTTC
CDR3 protein: CAAGQGVTFNYGYTF

D gene: TRBD1
J gene: TRBJ2-7
clone size: .
V gene: TRBV6-5
CDR3 DNA: TGTGCCAGCAGTTCCGGGACAGGGGTTTTCTACGAGCAGTACTTC
CDR3 protein: CASSSGTGVFYEQYF

D gene: .
J gene: TRBJ1-4
clone size: .
V gene: TRBV7-8
CDR3 DNA: TGTGCCAGCAGCTTAAGCAGGGTTAGTGAAAAACTGTTTTTT
CDR3 protein: CASSLSRVSEKLFF